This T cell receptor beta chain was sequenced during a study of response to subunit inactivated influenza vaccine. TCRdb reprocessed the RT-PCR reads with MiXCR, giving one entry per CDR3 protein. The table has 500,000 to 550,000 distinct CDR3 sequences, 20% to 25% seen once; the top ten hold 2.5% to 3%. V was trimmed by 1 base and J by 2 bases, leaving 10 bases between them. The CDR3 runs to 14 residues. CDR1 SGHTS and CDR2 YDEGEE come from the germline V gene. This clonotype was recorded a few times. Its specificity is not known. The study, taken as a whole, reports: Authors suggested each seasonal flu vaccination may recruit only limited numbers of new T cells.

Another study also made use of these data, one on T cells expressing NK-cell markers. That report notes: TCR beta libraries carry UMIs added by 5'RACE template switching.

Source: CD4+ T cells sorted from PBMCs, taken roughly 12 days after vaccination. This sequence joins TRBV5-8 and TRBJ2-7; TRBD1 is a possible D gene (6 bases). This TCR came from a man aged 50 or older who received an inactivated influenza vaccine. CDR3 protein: CASSLPHRAYEQYF. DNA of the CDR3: TGTGCCAGCAGCTTGCCCCACAGGGCCTACGAGCAGTACTTC.